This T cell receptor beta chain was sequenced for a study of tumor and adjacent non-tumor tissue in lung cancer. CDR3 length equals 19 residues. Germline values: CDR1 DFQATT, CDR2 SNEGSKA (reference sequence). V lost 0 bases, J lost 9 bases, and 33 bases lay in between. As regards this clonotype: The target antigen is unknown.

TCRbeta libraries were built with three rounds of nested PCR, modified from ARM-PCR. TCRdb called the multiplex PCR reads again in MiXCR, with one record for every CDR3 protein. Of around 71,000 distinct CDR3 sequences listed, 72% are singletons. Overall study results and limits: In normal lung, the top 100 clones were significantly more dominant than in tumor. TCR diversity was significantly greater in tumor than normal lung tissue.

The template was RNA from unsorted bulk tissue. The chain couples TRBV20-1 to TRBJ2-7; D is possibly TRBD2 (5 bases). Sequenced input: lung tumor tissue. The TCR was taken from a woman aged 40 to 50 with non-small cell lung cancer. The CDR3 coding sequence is TGCAGTGCTAGAGATATCTTTATGGGCGTGAACGACAAGACTAAGGGGCAGTACTTC. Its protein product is CSARDIFMGVNDKTKGQYF.